Below, one T cell receptor beta chain is given with its context. Method: immunoSEQ multiplex PCR; TCRdb's copy keeps in-frame clones and lacks some. The sample has some 97,000 clones, over 75% seen once. The sample is drawn from a study of blood T cell repertoires in COVID-19. The CDR3 has 15 amino acids. V was trimmed by 3 bases and J by 5 bases, leaving 17 bases between them. CDR1 KGHSH and CDR2 LQKENI come from the germline V gene. V and J are TRBV18 and TRBJ2-7; D possibly corresponds to TRBD1 (6 bases). Specimen: peripheral blood. This receptor was obtained from a man between 60 and 75 years old with acute or convalescent COVID-19. CDR3 sequence reads: CASSPTDSAVDEQYV. The DNA of the CDR3 is TGTGCCAGCTCACCCACGGACAGTGCGGTGGACGAGCAGTACGTC.